This TCR beta chain was obtained from a study of Ad26.COV2.S vaccination and SARS-CoV-2 variants. CDR1 and CDR2 (germline): LGHNA, YSLEER. The CDR3 is made up of 15 amino acids. V was clipped by 0 bases and J by 8 bases, with 16 bases between them. TCRdb keeps only in-frame clones here, not all; method: immunoSEQ multiplex PCR. The sample holds roughly 300,000 clones, about 88% seen once. Treatment described: 15 to 20 received Ad26.COV2.S at low or high dose, single or two shots; five or six received placebo; per-sample allocation not given. Specimens were obtained on day 63 following the first vaccine or placebo injection.

This chain joins TRBV4-3 and TRBJ1-2, with D possibly TRBD1 on 6 matching bases. This sample comprised peripheral blood, obtained in a trial of Ad26.COV2.S vaccine versus placebo. This TCR was sampled from a person between 18 and 60 years old who received the Ad26.COV2.S COVID-19 vaccine or a placebo. The CDR3 coding sequence is TGCGCCAGCAGCCAAGAACCCACGGGGGGCGGCGGCTACACCTTC. Translating it yields CASSQEPTGGGGYTF.